This T cell receptor (beta chain) came from a study of CD8+CD57+ T cells in acquired aplastic anemia. This CDR3 spans 16 amino acids. The junction had 9 bases not matched to a gene; V was cut back by 5 bases and J by 4 bases. Germline V gene sequence: CDR1 SEHNR, CDR2 FQNEAQ (reference sequence). TCR beta VDJ combinations and CDR3 sequences were profiled from genomic DNA. Each CDR3 protein gets one entry after TCRdb re-called the reads with MiXCR. The data show roughly 300,000 distinct CDR3 sequences, around 60% seen once. The sample holds one count of this clonotype. This chain links TRBV7-9 with TRBJ1-4; 8 nucleotides agree with TRBD1. This TCR came from a human donor with severe aplastic anemia or a healthy control (not recorded which). Sequencing was carried out using sorted CD4+, CD8+, or CD8+CD57+ T cells (not recorded which) from PBMCs. This CDR3 reads CASSPGQGQLNEKLFF. The CDR3, as DNA: TGTGCCAGCAGCCCCGGACAGGGACAGCTTAATGAAAAACTGTTTTTT.